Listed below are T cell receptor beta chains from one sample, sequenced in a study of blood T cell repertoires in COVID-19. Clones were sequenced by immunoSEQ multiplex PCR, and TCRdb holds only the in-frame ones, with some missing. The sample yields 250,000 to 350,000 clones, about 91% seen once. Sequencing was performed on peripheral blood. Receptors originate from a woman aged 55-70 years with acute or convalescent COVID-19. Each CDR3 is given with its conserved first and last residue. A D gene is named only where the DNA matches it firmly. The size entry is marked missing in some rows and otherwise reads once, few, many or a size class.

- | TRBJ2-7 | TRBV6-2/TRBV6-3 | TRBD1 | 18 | CASSYSPGQGAPRNEQYF | TGTGCCAGCAGTTACTCCCCCGGACAGGGGGCGCCAAGGAACGAGCAGTACTTC
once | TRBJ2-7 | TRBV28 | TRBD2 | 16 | CASSFGAGVTSYEQYF | TGTGCCAGCAGTTTCGGAGCGGGAGTGACATCCTACGAGCAGTACTTC
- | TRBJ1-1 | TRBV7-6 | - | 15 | CASSSTGGVNTEAFF | TGTGCCAGCAGTTCCACGGGCGGGGTAAACACTGAAGCTTTCTTT
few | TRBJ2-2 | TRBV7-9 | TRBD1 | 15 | CASSPGQGDGGELFF | TGTGCCAGCAGTCCGGGACAGGGGGACGGCGGGGAGCTGTTTTTT
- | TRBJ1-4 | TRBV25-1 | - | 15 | CASSEFTGNDEKLFF | TGTGCCAGCAGTGAATTTACAGGGAACGATGAAAAACTGTTTTTT
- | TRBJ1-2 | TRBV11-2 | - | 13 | CASSLYEGYGYTF | TGTGCCAGCAGCTTATATGAGGGCTATGGCTACACCTTC
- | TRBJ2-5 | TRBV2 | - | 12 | CASSPSQETQYF | TGTGCCAGCAGCCCTTCCCAAGAGACCCAGTACTTC
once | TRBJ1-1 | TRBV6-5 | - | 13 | CASSSQGNTEAFF | TGTGCCAGCAGTTCACAGGGGAACACTGAAGCTTTCTTT
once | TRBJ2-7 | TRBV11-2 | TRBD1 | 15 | CASSLDPGQSYEQYF | TGTGCCAGCAGCTTAGACCCGGGACAGTCCTACGAGCAGTACTTC
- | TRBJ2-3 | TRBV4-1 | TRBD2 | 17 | CASSQRLERGPTDTQYF | TGCGCCAGCAGCCAAAGATTGGAGCGGGGACCCACAGATACGCAGTATTTT
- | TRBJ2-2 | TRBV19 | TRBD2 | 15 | CASSILAGLAGELFF | TGTGCCAGTAGTATTCTAGCGGGGTTGGCCGGGGAGCTGTTTTTT
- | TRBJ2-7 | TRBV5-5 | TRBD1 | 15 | CASSLGQGAPYEQYF | TGTGCCAGCAGCTTGGGGCAGGGGGCTCCCTACGAGCAGTACTTC
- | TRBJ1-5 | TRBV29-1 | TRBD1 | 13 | CSVTGQGGQPQHF | TGCAGCGTGACAGGACAGGGCGGTCAGCCCCAGCATTTT
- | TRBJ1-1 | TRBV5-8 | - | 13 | CASSFGAATEAFF | TGTGCCAGCAGCTTCGGCGCGGCTACTGAAGCTTTCTTT
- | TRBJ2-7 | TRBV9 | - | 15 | CASSLDGGAAYEQYF | TGTGCCAGCAGCTTAGATGGGGGGGCGGCGTACGAGCAGTACTTC
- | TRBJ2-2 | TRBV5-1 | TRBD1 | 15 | CASSQGQGASGELFF | TGCGCCAGCAGTCAAGGACAGGGGGCGTCCGGGGAGCTGTTTTTT
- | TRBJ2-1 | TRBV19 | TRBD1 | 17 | CASSTIQGSTGYNEQFF | TGTGCCAGTAGTACGATACAGGGGTCCACTGGCTACAATGAGCAGTTCTTC
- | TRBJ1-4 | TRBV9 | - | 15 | CASSVVAGANEKLFF | TGTGCCAGCAGCGTAGTCGCGGGAGCTAATGAAAAACTGTTTTTT
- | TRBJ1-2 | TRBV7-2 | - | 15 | CASSATRDLNYGYTF | TGTGCCAGCAGCGCCACCCGGGACTTAAACTATGGCTACACCTTC
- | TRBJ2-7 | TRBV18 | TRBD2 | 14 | CASSPRGASYEQYF | TGTGCCAGCTCACCGCGGGGGGCCTCCTACGAGCAGTACTTC
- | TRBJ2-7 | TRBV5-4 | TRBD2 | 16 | CASSPAPGLAPYEQYF | TGTGCCAGCAGCCCCGCCCCGGGACTAGCGCCTTACGAGCAGTACTTC
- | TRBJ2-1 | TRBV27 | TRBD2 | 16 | CASSSLSGNPLYEQFF | TGTGCCAGCAGTTCCTTGAGCGGGAACCCCTTATATGAGCAGTTCTTC
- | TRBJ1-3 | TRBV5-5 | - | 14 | CASSLEGGIGTIYF | TGTGCCAGCAGTCTGGAGGGCGGGATTGGGACCATATATTTT
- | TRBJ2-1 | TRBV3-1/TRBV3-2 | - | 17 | CASSQPPPVGVGNEQFF | TGTGCCAGCAGCCAGCCCCCCCCGGTGGGAGTCGGCAATGAGCAGTTCTTC
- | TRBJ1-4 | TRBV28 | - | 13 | CASLEGPPEKLFF | TGTGCCAGCCTGGAGGGACCTCCTGAAAAACTGTTTTTT
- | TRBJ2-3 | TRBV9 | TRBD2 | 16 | CASSPLGTSGRNTQYF | TGTGCCAGCAGCCCCCTCGGGACTAGCGGGAGGAATACGCAGTATTTT
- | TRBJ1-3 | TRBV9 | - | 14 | CASSGQETGNTIYF | TGTGCCAGCAGCGGACAGGAGACTGGAAACACCATATATTTT
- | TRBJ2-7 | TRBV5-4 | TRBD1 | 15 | CASSRGGDRGREQYF | TGTGCCAGCAGTCGTGGAGGGGACAGGGGGCGCGAGCAGTACTTC
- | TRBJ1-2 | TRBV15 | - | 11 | CATSSSYGYTF | TGTGCCACCAGCTCTAGCTATGGCTACACCTTC
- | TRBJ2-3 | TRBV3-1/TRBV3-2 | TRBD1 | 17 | CASSPPGQAIRGGTQYF | TGTGCCAGCAGCCCACCCGGACAGGCGATACGAGGAGGTACGCAGTATTTT
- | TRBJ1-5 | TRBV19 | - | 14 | CASKQDRLNQPQHF | TGTGCCAGTAAGCAGGACAGATTAAATCAGCCCCAGCATTTT
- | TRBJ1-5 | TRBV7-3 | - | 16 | CASSLFQGMDNQPQHF | TGTGCCAGCAGCTTATTTCAGGGAATGGACAATCAGCCCCAGCATTTT
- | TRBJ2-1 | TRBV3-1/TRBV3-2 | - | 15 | CASSQDPLRGNEQFF | TGTGCCAGCAGCCAAGACCCCCTCCGGGGCAATGAGCAGTTCTTC
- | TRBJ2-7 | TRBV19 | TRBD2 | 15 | CASSDTSGRANEQYF | TGTGCCAGTAGTGATACTAGCGGGAGGGCCAACGAGCAGTACTTC
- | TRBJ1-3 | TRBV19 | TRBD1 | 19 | CASSASGTGISPRGNTIYF | TGTGCCAGTAGTGCGTCCGGGACAGGCATTTCCCCAAGGGGAAACACCATATATTTT
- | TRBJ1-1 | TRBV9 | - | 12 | CASSAGGTEAFF | TGTGCCAGCAGCGCGGGTGGAACTGAAGCTTTCTTT
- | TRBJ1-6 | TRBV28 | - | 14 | CASSLGGVNSPLHF | TGTGCCAGCAGTTTAGGAGGGGTTAATTCACCCCTCCACTTT
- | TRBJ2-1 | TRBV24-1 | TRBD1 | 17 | CATSDPGQLGPYNEQFF | TGTGCCACCAGTGACCCGGGACAGCTAGGCCCCTACAATGAGCAGTTCTTC
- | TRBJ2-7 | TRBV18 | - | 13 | CASSESVPYEQYF | TGTGCCAGCTCGGAAAGCGTACCCTACGAGCAGTACTTC
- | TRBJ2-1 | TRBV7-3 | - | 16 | CASSLTVDTSYNEQFF | TGTGCCAGCAGCTTAACGGTTGACACCTCCTACAATGAGCAGTTCTTC
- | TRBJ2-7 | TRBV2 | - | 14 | CASSEQGAVDEQYF | TGTGCCAGCAGTGAGCAAGGGGCGGTTGACGAGCAGTACTTC
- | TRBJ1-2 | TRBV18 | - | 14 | CASSPLYSGVGYTF | TGTGCCAGCTCACCATTGTACTCGGGGGTTGGCTACACCTTC
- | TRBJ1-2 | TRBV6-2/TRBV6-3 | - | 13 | CASSAGAGYGYTF | TGTGCCAGCAGTGCAGGGGCAGGATATGGCTACACCTTC
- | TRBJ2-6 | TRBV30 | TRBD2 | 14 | CAWSDIAGAGGLTF | TGTGCCTGGAGTGACATAGCGGGGGCCGGGGGCCTGACTTTC
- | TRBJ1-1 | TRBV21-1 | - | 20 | CASSKALFSSRSSMNTEAFF | TGTGCCAGCAGCAAAGCGCTTTTCAGTAGTAGGAGTTCAATGAACACTGAAGCTTTCTTT
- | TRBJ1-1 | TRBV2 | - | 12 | CASRWEGTEAFF | TGTGCCAGCCGGTGGGAGGGGACTGAAGCTTTCTTT
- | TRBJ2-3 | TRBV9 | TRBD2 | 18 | CASSVAATSGVVTDTQYF | TGTGCCAGCAGCGTAGCCGCGACTAGCGGGGTTGTCACAGATACGCAGTATTTT
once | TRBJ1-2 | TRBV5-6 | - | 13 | CASSSVDGYGYTF | TGTGCCAGCAGCTCGGTTGATGGCTATGGCTACACCTTC
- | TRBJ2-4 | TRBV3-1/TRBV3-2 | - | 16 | CASSQPGGGAKNIQYF | TGTGCCAGCAGCCAGCCGGGGGGCGGAGCCAAAAACATTCAGTACTTC